This TCR beta chain emerged from a study of Graves' ophthalmopathy and Graves' hyperthyroidism. The CDR3 has 15 residues. V was clipped by 5 bases and J by 3 bases; unmatched bases: 5. Researchers took RNA transcripts and amplified TCR beta CDR3 regions from them. A first-round RT-PCR used HTBI primers, followed by a second-round multiplex PCR. TCRdb itself ran the multiplex PCR reads through MiXCR, one entry per CDR3 protein. The repertoire includes 620,000 or so distinct CDR3 sequences, over 20% of them detected once, and more than 5.5% sits in the top ten. The clonotype was recovered from a woman under 30 with stable Graves' hyperthyroidism. Some clones in this sample may be carry-over from other donors' samples. The rearrangement joins TRBV12-3 or TRBV12-4 to TRBJ2-7; TRBD2 matches 12 bases. Source material: peripheral blood. The CDR3, as DNA: TGTGCCAGCAGTGTGCTAGCGGGGGGGATCTACGAGCAGTACTTC. Amino acid sequence: CASSVLAGGIYEQYF.